The T cell receptor beta chain described here comes from a study of cytomegalovirus exposure and HLA in healthy donors. The PCR was carried out with 60 Vbeta primers and 13 Jbeta primers. Generated by immunoSEQ multiplex PCR, the TCRdb table keeps only in-frame clones and is missing some. The table has about 110,000 clones, under 80% seen once; the top ten hold 5% to 7%. V was trimmed by 0 bases and J by 0 bases, leaving 6 bases between them. The germline gives CDR1 MGHRA, CDR2 YSYEKL. The CDR3 has 15 residues. The sequenced sample consisted of PBMCs. The sequence came from a woman between 45 and 60 years old in good health and CMV-seropositive. The chain carries TRBV4-1 and TRBJ1-3; D unresolved. CDR3 nucleotide sequence: TGCGCCAGCAGCCAAGATCACAGCTCTGGAAACACCATATATTTT. Protein: CASSQDHSSGNTIYF.